A selection of T cell receptor beta chains follows, all from one sample in a study of T cell responses to AZD1222 COVID-19 vaccine. The protocol was immunoSEQ multiplex PCR, while the TCRdb copy is restricted to in-frame clones and leaves out a portion. The sample records about 140,000 clones, roughly 90% being singletons. The material sequenced was peripheral blood, taken on day 0 of AZD1222 vaccination. The receptors were sampled from an adult in good health. CDR3s include the opening cysteine and the closing phenylalanine or tryptophan. D genes are given only for firm matches. Clone size appears in some rows only: once, few, many, or a class for an expanded clone.

size,J,V,length,D,DNA,CDR3
-,TRBJ1-2,TRBV7-2,16,TRBD1,TGTGCCAGCAGCCCCCTCGGGGACAGGGGGGGATATGGCTACACCTTC,CASSPLGDRGGYGYTF
-,TRBJ2-7,TRBV30,15,-,TGTGCCTGGAGTGTAAGGTTTTCATTGTCGGACGAGCAGTACTTC,CAWSVRFSLSDEQYF
-,TRBJ1-6,TRBV12-3/TRBV12-4,13,TRBD1,TGTGCCAGCAGGAGGACAGGGGTTTCACCCCTCCACTTT,CASRRTGVSPLHF
once,TRBJ1-5,TRBV2,13,-,TGTGCCAGCAGTGCCGAATGGAACCAGCCCCAGCATTTT,CASSAEWNQPQHF
-,TRBJ2-4,TRBV28,14,-,TGTGCCAGCAGTTTTTGGGGACGGAAAAACATTCAGTACTTC,CASSFWGRKNIQYF
-,TRBJ1-5,TRBV7-9,13,-,TGTGCCAGCAGCCTACAGGGCAATCAGCCCCAGCATTTT,CASSLQGNQPQHF
few,TRBJ2-2,TRBV7-3,16,TRBD2,TGTGCCAGCAGCTTAGAAAGCGGGAGGGGCACCGGGGAGCTGTTTTTT,CASSLESGRGTGELFF
-,TRBJ1-1,TRBV27,17,-,TGTGCCAGCAGTTTATCAGTGGGGGCAGGATTTATTACCGAAGCTTTCTTT,CASSLSVGAGFITEAFF
-,TRBJ1-2,TRBV24-1,12,-,TGTGCCACCCGATTCAGGGCGATTGGCTACACCTTC,CATRFRAIGYTF
medium-sized,TRBJ1-2,TRBV12-3/TRBV12-4,12,TRBD1,TGTGCCAGCCAGGGGGGGAACTATGGCTACACCTTC,CASQGGNYGYTF
-,TRBJ1-3,TRBV7-8,16,-,TGTGCCAGCAGCTTAAAGCGCATTACCTCTGGAAACACCATATATTTT,CASSLKRITSGNTIYF
once,TRBJ1-2,TRBV6-5,13,-,TGTGCCAGCAGTTACGTCGGATTCGATGGCTACACCTTC,CASSYVGFDGYTF
-,TRBJ2-7,TRBV5-4,15,TRBD2,TGTGCCAGCAGCTCCCAGCGGGAGAGAGCCTACGAGCAGTACTTC,CASSSQRERAYEQYF
-,TRBJ1-1,TRBV20-1,14,-,-,CSASNRLTLKLSFF
-,TRBJ2-3,TRBV7-6,20,TRBD1,TGTGCCAGCAGCCGGCGGGGCGGGACAGGGGGCGCTTACAGCACAGATACGCAGTATTTT,CASSRRGGTGGAYSTDTQYF
-,TRBJ1-1,TRBV4-1,15,-,TGCGCCAGCAGCCAAAGGTCAGGGGCGAACACTGAAGCTTTCTTT,CASSQRSGANTEAFF
-,TRBJ1-5,TRBV24-1,15,-,TGTGCCACCAGTGACCAGGCTGTAGCTAATCAGCCCCAGCATTTT,CATSDQAVANQPQHF
-,TRBJ2-6,TRBV6-1,14,-,TGTGCCAGCAGTGACGGGAATGGGGCCAACGTCCTGACTTTC,CASSDGNGANVLTF
once,TRBJ1-5,TRBV19,17,-,TGTGCCAGTAGTATAGATCCGGGGGTAAGGGGTGATCAGCCCCAGCATTTT,CASSIDPGVRGDQPQHF
-,TRBJ1-5,TRBV12-3/TRBV12-4,13,-,TGTGCCAGCAGTTTTAAGGGGGAACAGCCCCAGCATTTT,CASSFKGEQPQHF
-,TRBJ1-2,TRBV5-4,16,TRBD1,TGTGCCAGCAGCCACCCGGGACAGGGGGTGAACTATGGCTACACCTTC,CASSHPGQGVNYGYTF
-,TRBJ2-7,TRBV14,14,-,TGTGCCAGCAGCGAAGGACCCCAGGCTACCGAGCAGTACTTC,CASSEGPQATEQYF
once,TRBJ2-1,TRBV7-2,15,TRBD2,TGTGCCAGCAGCCGCGGCGGGAGTGGTCGCAATGAGCAGTTCTTC,CASSRGGSGRNEQFF
-,TRBJ1-2,TRBV5-4,14,TRBD1,TGTGCCAGCAGCTATGACAGGGCGGGGTATGGCTACACCTTC,CASSYDRAGYGYTF
once,TRBJ1-2,TRBV19,14,-,TGTGCCAGTAGACTCGGGGACGGAAACTATGGCTACACCTTC,CASRLGDGNYGYTF
-,TRBJ1-5,TRBV18,15,-,TGTGCCAGCTCACCATCTACAGGATCTAATCAGCCCCAGCATTTT,CASSPSTGSNQPQHF
once,TRBJ2-2,TRBV7-9,15,-,TGTGCCAGCACCCCTAGTCGGCAGAACACCGGGGAGCTGTTTTTT,CASTPSRQNTGELFF
-,TRBJ2-3,TRBV5-1,15,-,TGCGCCAGCAGCTTGGCCGGGATTGGCACAGATACGCAGTATTTT,CASSLAGIGTDTQYF
-,TRBJ1-3,TRBV5-1,13,-,TGCGCCAGCAGCTCGTACTCTGGAAACACCATATATTTT,CASSSYSGNTIYF
-,TRBJ1-2,TRBV6-5,13,-,TGTGCCAGCAATACGGGGTTTTCAAGTGGCTACACCTTC,CASNTGFSSGYTF
-,TRBJ2-5,TRBV24-1,14,-,TGTGCCACCAGTGATTCCCGGAGAGGAGAGACCCAGTACTTC,CATSDSRRGETQYF
once,TRBJ2-7,TRBV30,14,TRBD1,TGTGCCTGGAGTGTACGGCAGGGGGCCTACGAGCAGTACTTC,CAWSVRQGAYEQYF
-,TRBJ2-1,TRBV6-5,14,-,TGTGCCAGCGTAGGAACCCTCCCATACAATGAGCAGTTCTTC,CASVGTLPYNEQFF
-,TRBJ1-2,TRBV3-1/TRBV3-2,14,TRBD1,TGTGCCAGCAGCCAGACAGGGTCGTACTATGGCTACACCTTC,CASSQTGSYYGYTF
-,TRBJ1-5,TRBV5-5,13,-,TGTGCCAGCAGCTTGTTCGGGAATCAGCCCCAGCATTTT,CASSLFGNQPQHF
-,TRBJ2-3,TRBV5-4,13,-,TGTGCCAGCAGCTTGGCAGAGGCAGATACGCAGTATTTT,CASSLAEADTQYF
-,TRBJ2-1,TRBV6-1,16,TRBD1,TGTGCCAGCAGTGAACGTGGGAGGACAGGGGATAGTGAGCAGTTCTTC,CASSERGRTGDSEQFF
-,TRBJ2-6,TRBV4-2,17,TRBD1,TGTGCCAGCAGCCAAGGGGACAGCAGCTCTGGGGCCAACGTCCTGACTTTC,CASSQGDSSSGANVLTF
-,TRBJ2-6,TRBV6-6,15,-,TGTGCCAGCAGCCAACAGGGCTCTGGGGCCAACGTCCTGACTTTC,CASSQQGSGANVLTF
-,TRBJ1-2,TRBV6-5,14,TRBD1,TGTGCCAGCAGCCGGGACAGAGCTGGCTATGGCTACACCTTC,CASSRDRAGYGYTF
-,TRBJ2-7,TRBV9,14,-,TGTGCCAGCAGTTCGAACAGGGCTCCCTACGAGCAGTACTTC,CASSSNRAPYEQYF
-,TRBJ2-7,TRBV27,12,-,TGTGCCAGCAGTCCACAAGGCTACGAGCAGTACTTC,CASSPQGYEQYF
-,TRBJ2-1,TRBV6-1,16,TRBD2,TGTGCCAGCAGTGAGATAGCGGGAGGGGGTTACAATGAGCAGTTCTTC,CASSEIAGGGYNEQFF
-,TRBJ2-7,TRBV6-5,14,-,TGTGCCAGCAGTTACAACGGGAGCCCCTACGAGCAGTACTTC,CASSYNGSPYEQYF
-,TRBJ2-5,TRBV5-1,16,-,TGCGCCAGCAGCTTGGGAGGGGGACTACAACCCAAGACCCAGTACTTC,CASSLGGGLQPKTQYF
-,TRBJ1-6,TRBV14,15,-,TGTGCCAGCAGCCAAGATTGGGCCGGGAATTCACCCCTCCACTTT,CASSQDWAGNSPLHF
-,TRBJ2-3,TRBV29-1,14,TRBD2,TGCAGCGTTGGTCTAGCGGGAGGGCCTGGGGCGCAGTATTTT,CSVGLAGGPGAQYF
-,TRBJ1-1,TRBV5-1,15,TRBD1,TGCGCCAGCAGCCCCGGACAGGGGAGGAACACTGAAGCTTTCTTT,CASSPGQGRNTEAFF
-,TRBJ1-3,TRBV28,16,-,TGTGCCAGCAGTTCCCCAGGGACATACTCTGGAAACACCATATATTTT,CASSSPGTYSGNTIYF
-,TRBJ1-5,TRBV7-8,15,-,TGTGCCAGCAGCCCCGAGAGGGTTAGCAATCAGCCCCAGCATTTT,CASSPERVSNQPQHF
-,TRBJ2-7,TRBV6-5,12,-,TGTGCCAGCAGTTACCCGAGGGGAGAGCAGTACTTC,CASSYPRGEQYF
-,TRBJ2-1,TRBV11-3,15,TRBD1,TGTGCCAGCAGCTCCGCCGGGACAGGGGTCAATGAGCAGTTCTTC,CASSSAGTGVNEQFF
few,TRBJ2-7,TRBV30,13,-,TGTGCCTGGAGTAAGGGAGCACGGGGAGAGCAGTACTTC,CAWSKGARGEQYF